This entry lists 9 T cell receptor beta chains sequenced from one sample in a study of post-analysis software for immune sequencing data. Study-wide results and caveats: Higher frequency in patients than in controls was seen for roughly five TRBV segments, with TRBV5-6, TRBV5-1 and TRBV20-1 among them.

Antigens of these TCRs are unknown. Researchers reported that TCR beta cDNA libraries carried unique molecular identifiers. TCRdb itself ran the PCR reads through MiXCR, one entry per CDR3 protein. The data hold 750,000 to 950,000 distinct CDR3 sequences, with about 53% observed a single time. Sample: blood. These receptors came from a girl aged 10-17 years with multiple sclerosis.

This clonotype was detected only a few times. The J gene is TRBJ1-2, the V gene TRBV29-1; D may be TRBD1 (5 bases). Germline assignment: CDR1 SQVTM and CDR2 ANQGSEA. The V and J ends lost 3 bases and 4 bases respectively, with 15 bases between them. The CDR3 runs 14 residues. The CDR3 DNA is TGCAGCGTTGAGAGAGCCAAGGGGCGCTATGGCTACACCTTC. As protein: CSVERAKGRYGYTF.

The chain employs TRBV6-2 or TRBV6-3 and TRBJ2-7; D may be TRBD2 (6 bases). The ends were cut back, 6 bases at V and 0 bases at J, with 12 bases in the middle. The CDR3 totals 14 residues. The germline V gene has CDR1 MNHEY and CDR2 SVGEGT. CDR3 sequence: CASSVGRDSYEQYF. CDR3 DNA: TGTGCCAGCAGCGTCGGGCGGGACTCCTACGAGCAGTACTTC.

The count of this clonotype is one. The chain combines TRBV14 with TRBJ1-2; 7 bases agree with TRBD1. V lost 0 bases to trimming and J lost 6 bases; unmatched junction nucleotides: 7. The V gene's germline CDR1 is SGHDN and CDR2 FVKESK. The CDR3 extends over 15 amino acids. CDR3 loop: CASSQDQSGGDGYTF. The CDR3 bases are TGTGCCAGCAGCCAAGATCAATCAGGGGGGGATGGCTACACCTTC.

This chain links TRBV7-8 with TRBJ2-7; the D gene is possibly TRBD1 (5 bases). The CDR3 runs to 15 residues. Germline V gene lookup returns CDR1 SGHVS and CDR2 FQNEAQ. V gave up 1 base and J gave up 0 bases, with 10 bases separating them. CDR3 in DNA: TGTGCCAGCAGCTTAGAGACAGCAAGCTCCTACGAGCAGTACTTC. Protein: CASSLETASSYEQYF. Combining the CDR3 with reference TRBV7-8 and TRBJ2-7 gives the whole variable domain GAGVSQSPRYKVAKRGQDVALRCDPISGHVSLFWYQQALGQGPEFLTYFQNEAQLDKSGLPSDRFFAERPEGSVSTLKIQRTQQEDSAVYLCASSLETASSYEQYFGPGTRLTVT.

The V call is TRBV20-1, the J call TRBJ1-2, with TRBD1 as a possible D gene (5 bases). Germline V lookup: CDR1 DFQATT, CDR2 SNEGSKA (reference sequence). The CDR3 consists of 15 residues. Trimming removed 4 bases at V and 1 base at J, with 16 bases between. The DNA for the CDR3 is TGCAGTGCTAAGGTGACAGAGAATTTTAACTATGGCTACACCTTC. Translation gives CSAKVTENFNYGYTF.

Details on this clonotype: At one end the junction does not follow the germline gene, possibly because of a read error. The chain combines TRBV5-1 with TRBJ2-1; the D is unclear. Germline CDR1 is SGHRS and CDR2 is YFSETQ. The CDR3 runs to 14 residues. CDR3 sequence reads: CAGSARTANNEQFF. As DNA, the CDR3 is TGCGCCGGCAGCGCAAGGACGGCGAACAATGAGCAGTTCTTC. Combining the CDR3 with reference TRBV5-1 and TRBJ2-1 gives the whole variable domain KAGVTQTPRYLIKTRGQQVTLSCSPISGHRSVSWYQQTPGQGLQFLFEYFSETQRNKGNFPGRFSGRQFSNSRSEMNVSTLELGDSALYLCAGSARTANNEQFFGPGTRLTVL.

A few counts support this clonotype. The chain employs TRBV2 and TRBJ2-4, with D possibly TRBD1 on 6 matching bases. Trimming pared 2 bases from V and 1 base from J, leaving 6 bases between. The CDR3 is 14 amino acids. The germline gives CDR1 SNHLY, CDR2 FYNNEI. The CDR3 protein is CASSEQGAKNIQYF. The CDR3 DNA reads TGTGCCAGCAGTGAACAGGGGGCCAAAAACATTCAGTACTTC.

This clonotype has only a few counts. The V call is TRBV6-5, the J call TRBJ1-2; 9 bases match TRBD1. Germline lookup yields CDR1 MNHEY and CDR2 SVGAGI. CDR3 length: 12 residues. V trimming: 4 bases; J trimming: 8 bases; junction bases outside the gene matches: 2. The CDR3 is CASSFGQGGYTF. The DNA of the CDR3 is TGTGCCAGCAGTTTTGGACAGGGGGGCTACACCTTC.

The rearrangement joins TRBV5-5 to TRBJ2-1; 7 bases agree with TRBD1. V trimming: 0 bases; J trimming: 8 bases; junction bases outside the gene matches: 8. The germline gives CDR1 SGHKS, CDR2 YYEKEE (reference sequence). This CDR3 spans 15 amino acids. DNA for the CDR3: TGTGCCAGCAGCTTGGGAGACAGGGTGAGGGATGAGCAGTTCTTC. As protein: CASSLGDRVRDEQFF.